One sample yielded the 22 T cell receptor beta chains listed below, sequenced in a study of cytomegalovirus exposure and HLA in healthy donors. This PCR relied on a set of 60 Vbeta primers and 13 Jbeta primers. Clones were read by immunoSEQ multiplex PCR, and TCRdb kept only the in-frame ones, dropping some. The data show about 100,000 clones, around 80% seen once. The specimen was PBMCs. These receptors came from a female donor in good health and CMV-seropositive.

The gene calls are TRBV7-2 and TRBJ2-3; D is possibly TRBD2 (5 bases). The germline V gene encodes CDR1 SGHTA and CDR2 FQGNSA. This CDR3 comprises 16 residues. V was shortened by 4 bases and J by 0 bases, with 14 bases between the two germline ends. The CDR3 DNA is TGTGCCAGCAGCTCCCTTTGGACGGGGAGCACAGATACGCAGTATTTT. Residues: CASSSLWTGSTDTQYF.

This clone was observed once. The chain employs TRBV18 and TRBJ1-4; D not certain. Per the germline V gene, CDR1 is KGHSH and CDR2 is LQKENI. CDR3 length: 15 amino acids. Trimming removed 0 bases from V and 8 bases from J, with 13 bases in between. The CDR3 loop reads CASSPPNREGEKLFF. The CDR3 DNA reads TGTGCCAGCTCACCACCGAATAGGGAGGGAGAAAAACTGTTTTTT.

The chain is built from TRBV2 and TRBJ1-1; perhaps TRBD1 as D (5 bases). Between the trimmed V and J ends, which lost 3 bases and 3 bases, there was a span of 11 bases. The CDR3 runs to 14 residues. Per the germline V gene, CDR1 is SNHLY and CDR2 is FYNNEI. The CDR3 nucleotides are TGTGCCAGCAGTGAGGGGGGGGTTGACACTGAAGCTTTCTTT. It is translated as CASSEGGVDTEAFF.

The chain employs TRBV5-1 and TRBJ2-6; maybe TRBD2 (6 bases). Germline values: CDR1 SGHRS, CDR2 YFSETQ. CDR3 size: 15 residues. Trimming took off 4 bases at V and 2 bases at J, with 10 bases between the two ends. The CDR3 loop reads CASSTGDAGANVLTF. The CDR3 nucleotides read TGCGCCAGCAGCACGGGGGACGCTGGGGCCAACGTCCTGACTTTC.

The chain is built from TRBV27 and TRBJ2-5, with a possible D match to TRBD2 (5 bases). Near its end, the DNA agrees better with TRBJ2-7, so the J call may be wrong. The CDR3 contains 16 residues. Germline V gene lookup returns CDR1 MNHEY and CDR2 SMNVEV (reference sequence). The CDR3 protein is CASSLKGGGSPYEQYF. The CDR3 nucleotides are TGTGCCAGCAGTTTAAAGGGTGGCGGGTCCCCCTACGAGCAGTACTTC.

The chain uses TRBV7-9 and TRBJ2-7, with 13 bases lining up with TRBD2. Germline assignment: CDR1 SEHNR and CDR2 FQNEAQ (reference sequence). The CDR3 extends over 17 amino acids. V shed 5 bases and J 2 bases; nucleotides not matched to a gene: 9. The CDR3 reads CASSATSGRAPPYEQYF. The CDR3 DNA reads TGTGCCAGCAGCGCCACTAGCGGGAGGGCCCCCCCCTACGAGCAGTACTTC.

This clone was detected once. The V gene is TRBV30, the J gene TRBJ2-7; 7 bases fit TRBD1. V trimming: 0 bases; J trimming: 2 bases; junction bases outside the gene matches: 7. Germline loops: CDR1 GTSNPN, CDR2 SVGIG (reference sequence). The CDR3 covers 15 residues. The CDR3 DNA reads TGTGCCTGGAGTGTACTGGGGACAGTAACCTACGAGCAGTACTTC. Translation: CAWSVLGTVTYEQYF. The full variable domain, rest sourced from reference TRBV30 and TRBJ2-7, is SQTIHQWPATLVQPVGSPLSLECTVEGTSNPNLYWYRQAAGRGLQLLFYSVGIGQISSEVPQNLSASRPQDRQFILSSKKLLLSDSGFYLCAWSVLGTVTYEQYFGPGTRLTVT.

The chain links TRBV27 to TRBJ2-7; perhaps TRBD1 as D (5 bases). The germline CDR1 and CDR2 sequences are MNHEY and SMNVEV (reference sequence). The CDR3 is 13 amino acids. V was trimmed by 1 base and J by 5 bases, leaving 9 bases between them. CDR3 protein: CASSLLGEDEQYF. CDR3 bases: TGTGCCAGCAGTTTATTAGGGGAAGACGAGCAGTACTTC.

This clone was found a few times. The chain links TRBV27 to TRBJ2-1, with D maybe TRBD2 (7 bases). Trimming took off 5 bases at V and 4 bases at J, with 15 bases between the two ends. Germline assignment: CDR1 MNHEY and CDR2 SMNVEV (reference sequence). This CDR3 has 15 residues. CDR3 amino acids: CASSPKGGAYNEQFF. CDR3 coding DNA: TGTGCCAGCAGTCCTAAAGGGGGGGCTTACAATGAGCAGTTCTTC.

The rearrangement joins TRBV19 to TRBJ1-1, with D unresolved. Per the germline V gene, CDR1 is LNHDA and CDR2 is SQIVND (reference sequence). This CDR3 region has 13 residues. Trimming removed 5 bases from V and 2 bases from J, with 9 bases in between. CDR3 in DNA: TGTGCCAGTAGTCACCTGGCAAACACTGAAGCTTTCTTT. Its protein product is CASSHLANTEAFF.

The CDR3 region has the DNA TGTGCCAGCAGCTTGCTGGCAGGGGATGGCTACACCTTC. Protein product: CASSLLAGDGYTF. V gene TRBV5-5 combines with J gene TRBJ1-2; D possibly corresponds to TRBD1 (6 bases). Germline loops: CDR1 SGHKS, CDR2 YYEKEE (reference sequence). The V end lost 1 base, the J end lost 6 bases, and 10 bases lay between the germline ends. There are 13 residues in the CDR3.

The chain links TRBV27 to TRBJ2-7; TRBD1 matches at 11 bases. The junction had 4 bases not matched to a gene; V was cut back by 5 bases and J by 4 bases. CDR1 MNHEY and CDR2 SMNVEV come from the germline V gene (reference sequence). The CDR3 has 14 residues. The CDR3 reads CASSPGTGGYEQYF. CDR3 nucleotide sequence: TGTGCCAGCAGTCCCGGGACAGGGGGGTACGAGCAGTACTTC.

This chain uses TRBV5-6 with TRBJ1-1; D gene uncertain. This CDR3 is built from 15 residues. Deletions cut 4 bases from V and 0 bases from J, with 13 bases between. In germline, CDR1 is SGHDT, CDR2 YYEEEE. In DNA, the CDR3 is TGTGCCAGCAGCCCGGTACAGACCTTGAACACTGAAGCTTTCTTT. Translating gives CASSPVQTLNTEAFF. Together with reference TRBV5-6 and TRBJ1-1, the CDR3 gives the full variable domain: DAGVTQSPTHLIKTRGQQVTLRCSPKSGHDTVSWYQQALGQGPQFIFQYYEEEERQRGNFPDRFSGHQFPNYSSELNVNALLLGDSALYLCASSPVQTLNTEAFFGQGTRLTVV.

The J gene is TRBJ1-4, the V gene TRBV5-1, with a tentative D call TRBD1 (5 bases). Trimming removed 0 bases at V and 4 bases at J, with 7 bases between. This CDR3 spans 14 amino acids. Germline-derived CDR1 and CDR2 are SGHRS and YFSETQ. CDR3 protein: CASSLGQLNEKLFF. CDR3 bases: TGCGCCAGCAGCTTGGGACAGCTTAATGAAAAACTGTTTTTT.

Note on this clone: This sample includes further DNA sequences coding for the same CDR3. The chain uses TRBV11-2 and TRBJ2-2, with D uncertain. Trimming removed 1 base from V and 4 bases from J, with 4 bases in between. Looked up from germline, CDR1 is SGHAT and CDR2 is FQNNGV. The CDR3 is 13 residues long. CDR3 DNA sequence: TGTGCCAGCAGCTTAGCGGGCACCGGGGAGCTGTTTTTT. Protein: CASSLAGTGELFF.

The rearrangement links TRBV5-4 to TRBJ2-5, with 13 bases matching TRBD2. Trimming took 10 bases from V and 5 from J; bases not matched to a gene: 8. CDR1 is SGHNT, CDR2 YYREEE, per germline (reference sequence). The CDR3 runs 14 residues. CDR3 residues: CAGGLAGSLETQYF. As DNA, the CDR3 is TGTGCCGGGGGACTAGCGGGGAGCCTCGAGACCCAGTACTTC.

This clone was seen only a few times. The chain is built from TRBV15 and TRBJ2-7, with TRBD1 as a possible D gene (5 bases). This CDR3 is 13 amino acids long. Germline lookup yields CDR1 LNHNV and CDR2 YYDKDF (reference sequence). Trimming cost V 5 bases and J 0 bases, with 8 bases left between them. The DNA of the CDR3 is TGTGCCACCAGCCAGACAGTCTCCTACGAGCAGTACTTC. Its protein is CATSQTVSYEQYF.

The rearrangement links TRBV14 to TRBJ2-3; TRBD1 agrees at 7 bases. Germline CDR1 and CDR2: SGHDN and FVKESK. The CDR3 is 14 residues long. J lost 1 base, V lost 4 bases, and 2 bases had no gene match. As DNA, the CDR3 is TGTGCCAGCAGCCGGACAGGTGGCACAGATACGCAGTATTTT. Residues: CASSRTGGTDTQYF.

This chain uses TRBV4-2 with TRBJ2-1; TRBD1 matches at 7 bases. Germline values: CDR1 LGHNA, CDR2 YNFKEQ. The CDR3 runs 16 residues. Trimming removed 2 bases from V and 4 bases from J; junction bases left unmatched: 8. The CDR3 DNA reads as TGTGCCAGCAGCCAAAGTGACAGGGACCTGTACAATGAGCAGTTCTTC. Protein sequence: CASSQSDRDLYNEQFF.

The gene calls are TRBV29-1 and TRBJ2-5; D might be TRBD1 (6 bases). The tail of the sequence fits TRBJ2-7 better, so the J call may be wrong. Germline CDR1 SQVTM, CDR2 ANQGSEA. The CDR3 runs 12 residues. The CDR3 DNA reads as TGCAGCGCGCTGACAGGCCCCTACGAGCAGTACTTC. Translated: CSALTGPYEQYF.

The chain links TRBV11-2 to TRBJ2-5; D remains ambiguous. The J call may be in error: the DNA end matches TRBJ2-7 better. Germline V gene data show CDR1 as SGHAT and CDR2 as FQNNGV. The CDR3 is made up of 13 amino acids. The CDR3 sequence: CAARPPSGGEQYF. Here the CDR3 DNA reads TGTGCGGCCCGACCCCCTAGTGGCGGCGAGCAGTACTTC.

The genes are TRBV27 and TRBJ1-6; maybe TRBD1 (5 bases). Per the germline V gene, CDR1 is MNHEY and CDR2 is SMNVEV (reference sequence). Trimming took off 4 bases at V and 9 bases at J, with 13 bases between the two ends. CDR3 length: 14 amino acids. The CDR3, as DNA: TGTGCCAGCAGTTCGACAGCTGACGGTTCACCCCTCCACTTT. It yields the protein CASSSTADGSPLHF.